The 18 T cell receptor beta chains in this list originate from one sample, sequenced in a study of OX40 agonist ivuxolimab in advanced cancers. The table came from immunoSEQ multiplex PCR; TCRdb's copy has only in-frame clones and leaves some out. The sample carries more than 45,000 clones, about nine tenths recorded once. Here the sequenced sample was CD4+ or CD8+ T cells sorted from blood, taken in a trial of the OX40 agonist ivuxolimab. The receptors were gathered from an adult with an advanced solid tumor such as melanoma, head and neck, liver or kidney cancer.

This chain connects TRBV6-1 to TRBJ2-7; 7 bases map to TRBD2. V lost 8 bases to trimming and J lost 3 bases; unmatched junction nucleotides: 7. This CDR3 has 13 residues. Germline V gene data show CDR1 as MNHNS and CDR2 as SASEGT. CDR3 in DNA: TGTGCCAGCGTATCAGGACTAGGCTACGAGCAGTACTTC. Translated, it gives CASVSGLGYEQYF.

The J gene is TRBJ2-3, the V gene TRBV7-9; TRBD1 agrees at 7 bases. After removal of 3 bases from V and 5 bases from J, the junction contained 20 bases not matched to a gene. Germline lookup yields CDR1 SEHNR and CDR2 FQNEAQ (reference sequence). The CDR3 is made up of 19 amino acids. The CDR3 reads CASSFERPTGTFDIDTQYF. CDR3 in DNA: TGTGCCAGCAGCTTCGAGCGACCGACAGGGACGTTCGATATAGATACGCAGTATTTT.

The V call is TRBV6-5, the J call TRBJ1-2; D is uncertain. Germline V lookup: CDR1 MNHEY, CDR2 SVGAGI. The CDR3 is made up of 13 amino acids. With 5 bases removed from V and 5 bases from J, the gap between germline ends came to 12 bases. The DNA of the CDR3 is TGTGCCAGCAGTCGCGATCGGGGATATGGCTACACCTTC. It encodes CASSRDRGYGYTF.

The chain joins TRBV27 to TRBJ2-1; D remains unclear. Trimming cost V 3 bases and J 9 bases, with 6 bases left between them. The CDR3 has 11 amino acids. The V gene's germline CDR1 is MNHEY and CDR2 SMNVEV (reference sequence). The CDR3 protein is CASSFIGEQFF. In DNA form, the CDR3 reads TGTGCCAGCAGTTTCATCGGTGAGCAGTTCTTC.

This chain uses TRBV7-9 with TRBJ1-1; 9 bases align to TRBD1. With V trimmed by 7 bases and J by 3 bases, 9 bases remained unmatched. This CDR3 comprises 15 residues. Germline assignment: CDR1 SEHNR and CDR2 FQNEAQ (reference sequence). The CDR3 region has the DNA TGTGCCAGCACAGGGACAGGGATCGGAGACACTGAAGCTTTCTTT. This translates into CASTGTGIGDTEAFF. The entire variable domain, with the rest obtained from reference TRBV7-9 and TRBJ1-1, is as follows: DTGVSQNPRHKITKRGQNVTFRCDPISEHNRLYWYRQTLGQGPEFLTYFQNEAQLEKSRLLSDRFSAERPKGSFSTLEIQRTEQGDSAMYLCASTGTGIGDTEAFFGQGTRLTVV.

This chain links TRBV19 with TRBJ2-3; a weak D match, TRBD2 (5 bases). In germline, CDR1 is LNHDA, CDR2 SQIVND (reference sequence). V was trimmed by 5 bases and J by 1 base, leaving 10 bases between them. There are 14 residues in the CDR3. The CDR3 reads CASSSGRGTDTQYF. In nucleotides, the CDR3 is TGTGCCAGTAGTTCTGGGAGAGGCACAGATACGCAGTATTTT. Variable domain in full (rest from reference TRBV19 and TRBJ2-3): DGGITQSPKYLFRKEGQNVTLSCEQNLNHDAMYWYRQDPGQGLRLIYYSQIVNDFQKGDIAEGYSVSREKKESFPLTVTSAQKNPTAFYLCASSSGRGTDTQYFGPGTRLTVL.

CDR3 coding DNA: TGCAGCGTACCCAGGGGAGCTGAAGCTTTCTTT. Amino acid sequence: CSVPRGAEAFF. The chain uses TRBV29-1 and TRBJ1-1; possibly TRBD1 for D (6 bases). CDR1 and CDR2 (germline): SQVTM, ANQGSEA. Trimming stripped 6 bases from V and 6 bases from J, with 11 bases between. This CDR3 is 11 amino acids long.

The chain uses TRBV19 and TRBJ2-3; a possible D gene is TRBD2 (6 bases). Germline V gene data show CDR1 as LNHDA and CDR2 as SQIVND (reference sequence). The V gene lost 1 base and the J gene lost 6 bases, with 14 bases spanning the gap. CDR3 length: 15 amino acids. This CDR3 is CASSIGGGSRDTQYF. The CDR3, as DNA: TGTGCCAGTAGTATAGGTGGGGGGAGTAGGGATACGCAGTATTTT. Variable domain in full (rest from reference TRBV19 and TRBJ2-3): DGGITQSPKYLFRKEGQNVTLSCEQNLNHDAMYWYRQDPGQGLRLIYYSQIVNDFQKGDIAEGYSVSREKKESFPLTVTSAQKNPTAFYLCASSIGGGSRDTQYFGPGTRLTVL.

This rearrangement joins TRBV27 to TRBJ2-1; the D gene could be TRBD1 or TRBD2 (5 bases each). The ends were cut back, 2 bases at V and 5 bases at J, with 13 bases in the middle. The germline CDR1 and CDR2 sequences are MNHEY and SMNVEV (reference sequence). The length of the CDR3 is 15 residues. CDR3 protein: CASSLLPGANNEQFF. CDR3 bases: TGTGCCAGCAGTTTACTTCCCGGGGCCAACAATGAGCAGTTCTTC.

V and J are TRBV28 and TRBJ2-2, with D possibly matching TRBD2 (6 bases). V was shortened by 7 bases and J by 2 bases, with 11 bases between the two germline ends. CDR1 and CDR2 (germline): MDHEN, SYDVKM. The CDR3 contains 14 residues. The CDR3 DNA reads TGTGCCAGCACCCGGGCGGGAAACACCGGGGAGCTGTTTTTT. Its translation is CASTRAGNTGELFF.

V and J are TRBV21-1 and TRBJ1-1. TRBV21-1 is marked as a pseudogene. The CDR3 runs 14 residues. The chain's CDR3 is CASSWRKGRTEAFF. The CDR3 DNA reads TGTGCCAGCAGCTGGCGCAAAGGGAGGACTGAAGCTTTCTTT.

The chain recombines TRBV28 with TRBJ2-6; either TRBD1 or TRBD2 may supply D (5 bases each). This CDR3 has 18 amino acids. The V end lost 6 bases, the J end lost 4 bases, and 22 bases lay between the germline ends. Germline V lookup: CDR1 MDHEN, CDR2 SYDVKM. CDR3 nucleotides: TGTGCCAGCAGCCTCTGGGGGACGCGAAAGGCGGGGGCCAACGTCCTGACTTTC. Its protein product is CASSLWGTRKAGANVLTF.

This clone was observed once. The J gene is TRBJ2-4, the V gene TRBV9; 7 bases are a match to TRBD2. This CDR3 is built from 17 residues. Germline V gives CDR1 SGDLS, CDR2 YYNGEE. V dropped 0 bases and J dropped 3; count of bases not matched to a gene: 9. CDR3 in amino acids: CASSVGGGSFFKNIQYF. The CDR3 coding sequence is TGTGCCAGCAGCGTAGGCGGGGGATCATTCTTCAAAAACATTCAGTACTTC.

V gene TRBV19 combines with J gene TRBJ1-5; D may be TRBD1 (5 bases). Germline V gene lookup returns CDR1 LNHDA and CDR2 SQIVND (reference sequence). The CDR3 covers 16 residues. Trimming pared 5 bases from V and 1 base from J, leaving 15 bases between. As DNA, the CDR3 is TGTGCCAGTAGTCCCCGGGGGGTCATCAGCAATCAGCCCCAGCATTTT. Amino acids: CASSPRGVISNQPQHF.

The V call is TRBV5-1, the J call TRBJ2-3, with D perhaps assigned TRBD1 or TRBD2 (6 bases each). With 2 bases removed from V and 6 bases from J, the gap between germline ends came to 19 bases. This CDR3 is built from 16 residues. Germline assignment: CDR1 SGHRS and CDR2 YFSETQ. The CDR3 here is CASSFYSRGLQDTQYF. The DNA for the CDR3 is TGCGCCAGCAGCTTTTATTCCAGGGGACTTCAGGATACGCAGTATTTT.

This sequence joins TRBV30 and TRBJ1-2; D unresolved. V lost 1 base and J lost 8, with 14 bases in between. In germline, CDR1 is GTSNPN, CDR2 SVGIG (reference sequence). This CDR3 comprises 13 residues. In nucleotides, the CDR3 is TGTGCCTGGAGTGATCCGCCGGGGAAAGGCTACACCTTC. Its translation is CAWSDPPGKGYTF.

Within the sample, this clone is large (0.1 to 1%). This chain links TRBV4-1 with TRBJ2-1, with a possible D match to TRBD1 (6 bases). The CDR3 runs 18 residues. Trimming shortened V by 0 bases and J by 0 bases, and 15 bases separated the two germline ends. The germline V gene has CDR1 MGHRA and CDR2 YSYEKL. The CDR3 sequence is CASSQEGLQGSSYNEQFF. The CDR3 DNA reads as TGCGCCAGCAGCCAAGAAGGGTTACAGGGTAGCTCCTACAATGAGCAGTTCTTC.

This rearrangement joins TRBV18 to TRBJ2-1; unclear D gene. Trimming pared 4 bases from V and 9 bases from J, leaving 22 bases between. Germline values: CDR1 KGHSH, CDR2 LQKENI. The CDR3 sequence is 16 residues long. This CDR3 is CASSLYDLGARGEQFF. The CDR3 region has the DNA TGTGCCAGCTCACTATACGACCTTGGAGCGCGCGGTGAGCAGTTCTTC.